These 26 T cell receptor beta chains originate from one sample sequenced in a study of shared clonotypes between healthy human individuals. Only in-frame clones appear in the TCRdb table, and some are missing; sequencing was by immunoSEQ multiplex PCR. The sample consists of over a million clones, approximately 98.5% of them appearing once. Input material: naive CD4+ T cells sorted from blood. Subset in this sample: CD45RA+ positively selected. These receptors all come from a man aged 25-45 years in good health.

The chain couples TRBV5-1 to TRBJ2-3; 7 bases align to TRBD1. J lost 3 bases, V lost 5 bases, and 9 bases had no gene match. Per germline, CDR1 SGHRS and CDR2 YFSETQ. The CDR3 is 15 amino acids. The CDR3 spells CASRKGGQLTDTQYF. DNA of the CDR3: TGCGCCAGCAGAAAAGGGGGACAGTTAACAGATACGCAGTATTTT.

V gene TRBV15 combines with J gene TRBJ1-2; D not resolved. The CDR3 runs to 13 residues. Deletions cut 3 bases from V and 3 bases from J, with 8 bases between. CDR1 is LNHNV and CDR2 is YYDKDF in the germline V gene (reference sequence). Here the CDR3 reads CATSSPLHYGYTF. CDR3 nucleotide sequence: TGTGCCACCAGCAGCCCCCTCCACTATGGCTACACCTTC.

The chain recombines TRBV7-8 with TRBJ1-4, with 10 bases matching TRBD1. The V segment lost 5 bases and the J segment 1 base; nucleotides outside the gene matches: 4. The CDR3 is 16 amino acids. Germline assignment: CDR1 SGHVS and CDR2 FQNEAQ. This chain's CDR3 is CASSTRDRGTNEKLFF. The CDR3, as DNA: TGTGCCAGCAGCACCAGGGACAGGGGAACTAATGAAAAACTGTTTTTT.

This sequence joins TRBV5-6 and TRBJ1-5, with TRBD1 identical over 7 bases. After removal of 3 bases from V and 4 bases from J, the junction contained 7 bases not matched to a gene. Germline lookup yields CDR1 SGHDT and CDR2 YYEEEE. CDR3 length: 15 amino acids. This CDR3 reads CASSSDRLHNQPQHF. The CDR3 coding sequence is TGTGCCAGCAGCTCGGACAGGCTGCATAATCAGCCCCAGCATTTT.

V and J are TRBV18 and TRBJ1-1; a weak D match, TRBD1 (5 bases). This CDR3 comprises 15 residues. The germline V gene encodes CDR1 KGHSH and CDR2 LQKENI. Trimming pared 0 bases from V and 4 bases from J, leaving 12 bases between. This CDR3 reads CASSPPGLGGTEAFF. In DNA form, the CDR3 reads TGTGCCAGCTCACCACCGGGACTTGGTGGCACTGAAGCTTTCTTT.

The chain has TRBV19 and TRBJ1-1, with 11 bases fitting TRBD1. The CDR3 is 14 amino acids. Germline CDR1 and CDR2: LNHDA and SQIVND (reference sequence). The V segment lost 7 bases and the J segment 4 bases; nucleotides outside the gene matches: 5. The CDR3 nucleotides read TGTGCCAGTAAGCAGGGACAGGGGGGCACTGAAGCTTTCTTT. Protein product: CASKQGQGGTEAFF.

The chain employs TRBV6-9 and TRBJ2-7; D is undetermined. The CDR3 length is 13 residues. V was cut by 2 bases and J by 2 bases, with 7 bases left in between. CDR1 MNHGY and CDR2 SVAAGI come from the germline V gene. Here the CDR3 DNA reads TGTGCCAGCAGTTATAGGCGGACCTACGAGCAGTACTTC. Its protein product is CASSYRRTYEQYF.

This sequence joins TRBV4-1 and TRBJ2-2; either TRBD1 or TRBD2 may fit D (5 bases each). The germline CDR1 and CDR2 sequences are MGHRA and YSYEKL. V gave up 0 bases and J gave up 6 bases, with 14 bases separating them. The length of the CDR3 is 16 residues. Here the CDR3 reads CASSQDLRGVPGELFF. CDR3 DNA: TGCGCCAGCAGCCAAGATTTACGGGGCGTACCCGGGGAGCTGTTTTTT.

V gene TRBV7-9 combines with J gene TRBJ1-1; D gene ambiguous. Trimming left V 4 bases short and J 0 bases short, with 15 bases between. Germline loops: CDR1 SEHNR, CDR2 FQNEAQ (reference sequence). CDR3 size: 16 residues. CDR3 bases: TGTGCCAGCAGCTCCCCGGGAGTGGTCATGAACACTGAAGCTTTCTTT. This gives the protein CASSSPGVVMNTEAFF.

V and J are TRBV29-1 and TRBJ2-7, with a possible D match to TRBD1 (5 bases). There are 12 residues in the CDR3. V was clipped by 5 bases and J by 2 bases, with 10 bases between them. Looked up from germline, CDR1 is SQVTM and CDR2 is ANQGSEA. The DNA of the CDR3 is TGCAGCGTTTGGTCAGGGACCTACGAGCAGTACTTC. Residues: CSVWSGTYEQYF.

V and J are TRBV27 and TRBJ1-6; D not certain. CDR3 length equals 14 residues. Trimming removed 5 bases at V and 0 bases at J, with 5 bases between. CDR1 and CDR2 (germline): MNHEY, SMNVEV (reference sequence). Here the CDR3 reads CASSLSSYNSPLHF. The CDR3 coding sequence is TGTGCCAGCAGTCTGAGCTCCTATAATTCACCCCTCCACTTT.

CDR3 bases: TGTGCCAGCTCACCCCTAGGGACCCTGGATGAGCAGTTCTTC. This encodes CASSPLGTLDEQFF. The V call is TRBV18, the J call TRBJ2-1, with D perhaps TRBD1 or TRBD2 (5 bases each). This CDR3 has 14 residues. V was cut by 3 bases and J by 8 bases, with 14 bases left in between. Germline CDR1 reads KGHSH; CDR2 reads LQKENI. Together with reference TRBV18 and TRBJ2-1, the CDR3 gives the full variable domain: NAGVMQNPRHLVRRRGQEARLRCSPMKGHSHVYWYRQLPEEGLKFMVYLQKENIIDESGMPKERFSAEFPKEGPSILRIQQVVRGDSAAYFCASSPLGTLDEQFFGPGTRLTVL.

The rearrangement joins TRBV2 to TRBJ2-3; D unresolved. The germline V gene encodes CDR1 SNHLY and CDR2 FYNNEI. Trimming left V 4 bases short and J 2 bases short, with 13 bases between. This CDR3 has 15 residues. The CDR3 reads CASSARATYTDTQYF. CDR3 bases: TGTGCCAGCAGTGCACGGGCTACCTACACAGATACGCAGTATTTT.

The rearrangement uses TRBV15 and TRBJ2-1, with 11 positions matching TRBD2. The CDR3 totals 16 residues. CDR1 is LNHNV, CDR2 YYDKDF, per germline (reference sequence). V trimming: 2 bases; J trimming: 6 bases; junction bases outside the gene matches: 6. CDR3 bases: TGTGCCACCAGCAGACTAGGGACTAGCGGACCCAATGAGCAGTTCTTC. Residues: CATSRLGTSGPNEQFF.

The genes are TRBV6-5 and TRBJ2-7, with 11 bases that match TRBD2. The CDR3 covers 15 residues. CDR1 is MNHEY, CDR2 SVGAGI, per germline. V shed 6 bases and J 2 bases; nucleotides not matched to a gene: 6. The CDR3 DNA follows: TGTGCCAGCAGATCAACTAGCGGGGGAACCTACGAGCAGTACTTC. Translating gives CASRSTSGGTYEQYF.

The rearrangement joins TRBV9 to TRBJ2-7; D may be TRBD2 (6 bases). Germline V gives CDR1 SGDLS, CDR2 YYNGEE. This CDR3 spans 15 amino acids. Trimming removed 0 bases at V and 3 bases at J, with 13 bases between. The CDR3 DNA follows: TGTGCCAGCAGCGTAGGTATAGCGGACGGCTACGAGCAGTACTTC. It is translated as CASSVGIADGYEQYF.

J is TRBJ1-4 and V is TRBV6-4, with 12 bases aligning to TRBD1. CDR1 and CDR2 (germline): MRHNA, SNTAGT. This CDR3 is 16 amino acids long. Trimming removed 8 bases from V and 6 bases from J; junction bases left unmatched: 10. CDR3 amino acids: CASGSGQGARDEKLFF. CDR3 in DNA: TGTGCCAGCGGATCGGGACAGGGGGCTCGTGATGAAAAACTGTTTTTT.

The rearrangement joins TRBV2 to TRBJ1-4, with D possibly TRBD1 on 6 matching bases. Germline CDR1 SNHLY, CDR2 FYNNEI. This CDR3 is built from 15 residues. V was shortened by 8 bases and J by 0 bases, with 13 bases between the two germline ends. CDR3 in amino acids: CASGQFSATNEKLFF. The CDR3 region has the DNA TGTGCCAGCGGACAGTTTTCCGCAACTAATGAAAAACTGTTTTTT.

The chain links TRBV13 to TRBJ1-2; TRBD1 agrees at 7 bases. The ends lost 1 base at V and 2 bases at J; junction bases unmatched: 4. CDR1 and CDR2 from the germline V gene are PRHDT and FYEKMQ (reference sequence). CDR3 length: 15 residues. The CDR3 coding sequence is TGTGCCAGCAGCTTAGTTAGGGGGCCGAACTATGGCTACACCTTC. This codes for CASSLVRGPNYGYTF.

V usage is TRBV2 and J usage is TRBJ1-2, with 7 positions matching TRBD1. The junction had 3 bases not matched to a gene; V was cut back by 6 bases and J by 8 bases. Germline-derived CDR1 and CDR2 are SNHLY and FYNNEI. The CDR3 runs to 11 residues. The CDR3: CASRLTGGYTF. The CDR3 region has the DNA TGTGCCAGCAGATTGACAGGGGGCTACACCTTC.

The chain links TRBV7-2 to TRBJ1-2; no definite D call. Germline V gene data show CDR1 as SGHTA and CDR2 as FQGNSA. This CDR3 comprises 13 residues. V was clipped by 6 bases and J by 7 bases, with 15 bases between them. DNA for the CDR3: TGTGCCAGCAGTCAACCGGGTCGCGGTGGCTACACCTTC. Translation gives CASSQPGRGGYTF.

This sequence joins TRBV11-2 and TRBJ2-1; TRBD2 agrees at 12 bases. The CDR3 contains 15 residues. The ends lost 2 bases at V and 5 bases at J; junction bases unmatched: 1. In germline, CDR1 is SGHAT, CDR2 FQNNGV. The chain's CDR3 is CASSLLAGGNNEQFF. The DNA for the CDR3 is TGTGCCAGCAGCTTACTAGCGGGAGGGAACAATGAGCAGTTCTTC.

This sequence joins TRBV5-1 and TRBJ2-5, with TRBD1 as a possible D gene (5 bases). The germline V and J ends were trimmed by 0 bases and 10 bases, with 10 bases remaining between them. The CDR3 covers 12 residues. Germline assignment: CDR1 SGHRS and CDR2 YFSETQ. The CDR3 here is CASSLGLGDQYF. Here the CDR3 DNA reads TGCGCCAGCAGCTTGGGATTAGGGGACCAGTACTTC.

The chain joins TRBV6-5 to TRBJ2-7; D remains unclear. The CDR3 runs 15 residues. The V and J ends lost 2 bases and 2 bases respectively, with 13 bases between them. The germline gives CDR1 MNHEY, CDR2 SVGAGI. This chain's CDR3 is CASSYGLGPTYEQYF. The CDR3 coding sequence is TGTGCCAGCAGTTACGGTCTAGGCCCTACCTACGAGCAGTACTTC.

This chain uses TRBV18 with TRBJ2-1; possible D gene TRBD1, 6 bases. V was pared by 6 bases and J by 4 bases, with 10 bases between. This CDR3 comprises 13 residues. Germline lookup yields CDR1 KGHSH and CDR2 LQKENI. The CDR3 DNA sequence: TGTGCCAGCTCTGACAGGCGGTACAATGAGCAGTTCTTC. Translating it yields CASSDRRYNEQFF. Full variable domain (missing parts from reference TRBV18 and TRBJ2-1): NAGVMQNPRHLVRRRGQEARLRCSPMKGHSHVYWYRQLPEEGLKFMVYLQKENIIDESGMPKERFSAEFPKEGPSILRIQQVVRGDSAAYFCASSDRRYNEQFFGPGTRLTVL.

This chain uses TRBV2 with TRBJ2-7; D is unclear. Germline V gene sequence: CDR1 SNHLY, CDR2 FYNNEI. V shed 5 bases and J shed 4 bases, with 6 bases lying between them. The CDR3 loop spans 11 amino acids. The CDR3 nucleotides read TGTGCCAGCAGTACCCAGTACGAGCAGTACTTC. This sequence encodes CASSTQYEQYF.